This entry lists 18 T cell receptor beta chains sequenced from one sample in a study of shared clonotypes between healthy human individuals. The method was immunoSEQ multiplex PCR; TCRdb's version includes in-frame clones alone and lacks a portion of them. The sample consists of about 1 million clones, around 76% of them appearing once. The sample consisted of memory CD4+ T cells sorted from blood. Subset noted: CD45RA-negative fraction. The receptors here all came from a man in his late teens or twenties in good health.

This clone has a handful of counts. Additional DNA sequences in this sample encode the identical CDR3. V usage is TRBV11-2 and J usage is TRBJ2-7; D is uncertain. CDR3 length: 11 amino acids. Per the germline V gene, CDR1 is SGHAT and CDR2 is FQNNGV. Between the trimmed V and J ends, which lost 3 bases and 1 base, there was a span of 1 base. The CDR3 DNA is TGTGCCAGCAGCTTTTCCTACGAGCAGTACTTC. Translated: CASSFSYEQYF.

The sample holds a few counts of this clone. CDR3 amino acids: CASSPRDSGAFF. The CDR3 region has the DNA TGTGCCAGCAGCCCCCGGGACAGCGGAGCTTTCTTT. This sequence joins TRBV14 and TRBJ1-1, with 7 nucleotides matching TRBD1. In germline, CDR1 is SGHDN, CDR2 FVKESK. This CDR3 contains 12 residues. J lost 10 bases, V lost 4 bases, and 6 bases had no gene match.

The chain has TRBV6-6 and TRBJ1-1; perhaps TRBD1 as D (5 bases). Germline loops: CDR1 MNHNY, CDR2 SVGAGI (reference sequence). This CDR3 has 11 amino acids. Trimming pared 6 bases from V and 10 bases from J, leaving 12 bases between. CDR3 sequence (DNA): TGTGCCAGCAGGCGGGACCGGCGAGCTTTCTTT. As protein: CASRRDRRAFF.

The gene calls are TRBV12-5 and TRBJ2-6; unclear D gene. CDR1 LGHNT and CDR2 FRNRAP come from the germline V gene. V lost 3 bases and J 2 bases, leaving 11 bases between the germline ends. This CDR3 comprises 16 residues. This chain's CDR3 is CASGFSVGPGANVLTF. The CDR3 DNA follows: TGTGCTAGTGGTTTTAGTGTAGGGCCTGGGGCCAACGTCCTGACTTTC. The variable domain in full, completed from reference TRBV12-5 and TRBJ2-6, reads DARVTQTPRHKVTEMGQEVTMRCQPILGHNTVFWYRQTMMQGLELLAYFRNRAPLDDSGMPKDRFSAEMPDATLATLKIQPSEPRDSAVYFCASGFSVGPGANVLTFGAGSRLTVL.

This rearrangement joins TRBV19 to TRBJ1-6; tentatively, D is TRBD1 (5 bases). CDR3 length equals 15 residues. The germline V and J ends were trimmed by 5 bases and 7 bases, with 15 bases remaining between them. Germline V gives CDR1 LNHDA, CDR2 SQIVND (reference sequence). Here the CDR3 reads CASSPPGRENSPLHF. In DNA form, the CDR3 reads TGTGCCAGTAGTCCTCCGGGACGGGAAAATTCACCCCTCCACTTT.

V usage is TRBV5-4 and J usage is TRBJ2-1, with 10 positions matching TRBD2. Trimming took 5 bases from V and 1 from J; bases not matched to a gene: 9. Germline V lookup: CDR1 SGHNT, CDR2 YYREEE (reference sequence). The CDR3 totals 17 residues. CDR3 bases: TGTGCCAGCAGACCGAATCTAGCGGGAGTGTCCTACAATGAGCAGTTCTTC. Protein sequence: CASRPNLAGVSYNEQFF.

A few counts support this clone. The chain has TRBV28 and TRBJ1-1; no definite D call. Germline V gives CDR1 MDHEN, CDR2 SYDVKM. The CDR3 covers 12 residues. Trimming removed 2 bases from V and 10 bases from J, with 11 bases in between. Here the CDR3 DNA reads TGTGCCAGCAGTTTAAGTGTCGCTGCAGCTTTCTTT. Encoded protein: CASSLSVAAAFF.

The chain recombines TRBV2 with TRBJ2-1, with 11 bases matching TRBD2. V trimming: 6 bases; J trimming: 4 bases; junction bases outside the gene matches: 5. The CDR3 length is 15 residues. In germline, CDR1 is SNHLY, CDR2 FYNNEI. The CDR3 DNA reads TGTGCCAGCAGGAAGGGACTAGCGGCTTACAATGAGCAGTTCTTC. Residues: CASRKGLAAYNEQFF.

The gene calls are TRBV9 and TRBJ1-6; 7 bases match TRBD1. This CDR3 is built from 15 residues. Unmatched junction bases numbered 8, after V lost 4 bases and J lost 7 bases. Germline V CDR1 and CDR2: SGDLS, YYNGEE. The CDR3 DNA reads TGTGCCAGCAGCCCCGGAGGGACAGCAAATTCACCCCTCCACTTT. This encodes CASSPGGTANSPLHF.

V gene TRBV19 combines with J gene TRBJ1-1, with D perhaps matching TRBD1 (5 bases). V was shortened by 3 bases and J by 5 bases, with 13 bases between the two germline ends. The CDR3 has 14 amino acids. Germline loops: CDR1 LNHDA, CDR2 SQIVND (reference sequence). The CDR3 sequence: CASSIQLWGTEAFF. The CDR3 DNA reads as TGTGCCAGTAGTATCCAGCTTTGGGGGACTGAAGCTTTCTTT.

This chain uses TRBV6-6 with TRBJ2-5, with D possibly being TRBD1 (5 bases). The J call could be wrong; TRBJ2-7 is a better fit for the DNA end. Germline CDR1 reads MNHNY; CDR2 reads SVGAGI (reference sequence). The CDR3 is 14 amino acids. In nucleotides, the CDR3 is TGTGCCAGCAGTTACGGGCAGGGTACCTACGAGCAGTACTTC. It is translated as CASSYGQGTYEQYF.

This sequence joins TRBV18 and TRBJ2-7, with D unclear. The CDR3 has 14 amino acids. Trimming pared 5 bases from V and 2 bases from J, leaving 13 bases between. Per germline, CDR1 KGHSH and CDR2 LQKENI. Here the CDR3 reads CASSGSDGAYEQYF. Written as DNA, the CDR3 is TGTGCCAGCTCAGGGTCAGACGGAGCCTACGAGCAGTACTTC.

Points on this clone: At the DNA level, this CDR3 is encoded by other sequences in the same sample as well. The chain employs TRBV5-8 and TRBJ2-7, with D hard to call. Germline V gene data show CDR1 as SGHTS and CDR2 as YDEGEE. Deletions cut 1 base from V and 0 bases from J, with 8 bases between. This CDR3 region has 14 residues. CDR3 region: CASSLLGSSYEQYF. Written as DNA, the CDR3 is TGTGCCAGCAGCTTGTTAGGCAGCTCCTACGAGCAGTACTTC.

The genes are TRBV5-1 and TRBJ2-3, with TRBD2 matching 9 bases. With 6 bases clipped from V and 2 bases from J, the junction kept 4 bases outside the gene matches. Germline V gene lookup returns CDR1 SGHRS and CDR2 YFSETQ. The CDR3 sequence is 14 residues long. The CDR3 DNA is TGCGCCAGCAATGAGCGGGGGGTCACAGATACGCAGTATTTT. It yields the protein CASNERGVTDTQYF.

This chain connects TRBV9 to TRBJ2-5, with D maybe TRBD2 (5 bases). The V gene's germline CDR1 is SGDLS and CDR2 YYNGEE. Deletions cut 0 bases from V and 0 bases from J, with 12 bases between. CDR3 length: 16 residues. The CDR3 DNA sequence: TGTGCCAGCAGCGTAGGTATAGCGTTGTACCAAGAGACCCAGTACTTC. It specifies CASSVGIALYQETQYF.

The rearrangement links TRBV9 to TRBJ1-1, with 8 bases matching TRBD1. Trimming at V came to 4 bases and at J to 9 bases, leaving 8 bases not matched to a gene. Looked up from germline, CDR1 is SGDLS and CDR2 is YYNGEE. The CDR3 is 13 amino acids. Written as DNA, the CDR3 is TGTGCCAGCAGCCAAAACGACAGGGGAAAAGCTTTCTTT. It yields the protein CASSQNDRGKAFF.

The chain combines TRBV5-5 with TRBJ2-5; 12 bases agree with TRBD1. This CDR3 comprises 17 residues. Germline V gene data show CDR1 as SGHKS and CDR2 as YYEKEE (reference sequence). V gave up 3 bases and J gave up 5 bases; unmatched junction bases: 11. The CDR3 here is CASSSGSGQGAAETQYF. CDR3 sequence (DNA): TGTGCCAGCAGCTCGGGCTCGGGACAGGGGGCCGCGGAGACCCAGTACTTC.

This clone was counted a few times. J is TRBJ1-1 and V is TRBV30; D is perhaps TRBD1 (6 bases). V shed 5 bases and J shed 0 bases, with 10 bases lying between them. CDR3 length equals 13 residues. Germline CDR1 is GTSNPN and CDR2 is SVGIG (reference sequence). In DNA, the CDR3 is TGTGCCTGGGTTGGACAGATGAACACTGAAGCTTTCTTT. Its protein product is CAWVGQMNTEAFF.